This record concerns one T cell receptor beta chain sequence. This record comes from a study of CD8 T cells in Susac syndrome. Random hexamers were used to reverse transcribe the RNA input (about 0.5 to 1 ug). TCR beta CDR3 was amplified by immunoSEQ multiplex PCR. This amplification extended across 54 Vbeta and 13 Jbeta segments. A single record per CDR3 protein comes from TCRdb applying MiXCR to the immunoSEQ multiplex PCR reads. The table lists 90,000 to 110,000 distinct CDR3 sequences, about 96% of them singletons, with about 0.1% in the top ten. CD8+ and CD4+ T cells from blood underwent TCR beta sequencing, which was carried out in a high-throughput format. Controls matched for age and sex were healthy donors. The TEMRA cells underwent FACS enrichment, while the CD8+ and CD4+ T cells underwent negative isolation. The CDR3 is 14 amino acids. CDR1 is LGHDT, CDR2 YNNKEL, per germline (reference sequence). V was cut by 0 bases and J by 8 bases, with 8 bases left in between.

This clonotype was sampled from a human donor in good health. Sequenced material: CD4+ T cells from PBMCs. The chain uses TRBV3-1 and TRBJ1-6; D gene ambiguous. In DNA, the CDR3 is TGTGCCAGCAGCCAAGATTCCCACTATTCACCCCTCCACTTT. Protein product: CASSQDSHYSPLHF.